The T cell receptor beta chain described here comes from a study of post-analysis software for immune sequencing data. V was pared by 1 base and J by 4 bases, with 10 bases between. The CDR3 consists of 14 residues. Germline CDR1 and CDR2: MDHEN and SYDVKM. About this clonotype: Its specificity is not known.

Whole-study findings and limits: Normalized Chao1 diversity was significantly lower in multiple sclerosis patients than in controls. Patients carried roughly 5 TRBV segments more frequently than controls did, and TRBV5-6, TRBV5-1 and TRBV20-1 were among them. Samples sharing a preparation batch grouped tightly together when assessed by F measure.

Tagging with unique molecular identifiers was a feature of the TCR beta cDNA libraries. When about 0.85 to 11 million T cells were used, they gave some 520,000 cDNA molecules. TCRdb used MiXCR to reprocess the PCR reads, holding one entry per CDR3 protein. This repertoire shows fewer than 600,000 distinct CDR3 sequences, roughly 46% found once; its top ten account for about 12%. This sequence originates from a girl between 10 and 17 years old with multiple sclerosis. The chain uses TRBV28 and TRBJ1-2; D perhaps matches TRBD1 (5 bases). The sample comprised blood. The CDR3 DNA reads TGTGCCAGCAGTTTATTCATTCAGGGCTATGGCTACACCTTC. Its protein product is CASSLFIQGYGYTF.